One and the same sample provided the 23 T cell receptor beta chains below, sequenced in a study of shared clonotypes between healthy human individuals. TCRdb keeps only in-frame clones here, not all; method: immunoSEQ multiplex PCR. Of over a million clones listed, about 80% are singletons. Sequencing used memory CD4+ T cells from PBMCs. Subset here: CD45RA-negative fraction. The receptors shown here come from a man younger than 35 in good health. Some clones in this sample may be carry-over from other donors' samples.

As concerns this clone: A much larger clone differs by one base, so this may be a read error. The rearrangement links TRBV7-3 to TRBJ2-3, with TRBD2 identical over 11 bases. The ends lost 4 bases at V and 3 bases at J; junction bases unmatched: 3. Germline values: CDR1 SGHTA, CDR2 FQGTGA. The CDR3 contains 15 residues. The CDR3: CASSSRTSGTDTQYF. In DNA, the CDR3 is TGTGCCAGCAGCTCCCGGACTAGCGGGACAGATACGCAGTATTTT.

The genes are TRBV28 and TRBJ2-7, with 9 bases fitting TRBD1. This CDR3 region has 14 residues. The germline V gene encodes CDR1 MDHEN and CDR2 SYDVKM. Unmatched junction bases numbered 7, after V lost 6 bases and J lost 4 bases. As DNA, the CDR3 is TGTGCCAGCAGCGACGGACAGGGGTGGTACGAGCAGTACTTC. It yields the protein CASSDGQGWYEQYF.

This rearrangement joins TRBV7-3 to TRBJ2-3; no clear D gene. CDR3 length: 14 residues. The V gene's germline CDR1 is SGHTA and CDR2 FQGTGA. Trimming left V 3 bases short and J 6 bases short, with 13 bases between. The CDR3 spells CASSLVGTSDTQYF. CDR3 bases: TGTGCCAGCAGCTTGGTCGGTACGTCTGATACGCAGTATTTT. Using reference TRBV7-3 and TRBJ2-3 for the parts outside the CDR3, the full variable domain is GAGVSQTPSNKVTEKGKYVELRCDPISGHTALYWYRQSLGQGPEFLIYFQGTGAADDSGLPNDRFFAVRPEGSVSTLKIQRTERGDSAVYLCASSLVGTSDTQYFGPGTRLTVL.

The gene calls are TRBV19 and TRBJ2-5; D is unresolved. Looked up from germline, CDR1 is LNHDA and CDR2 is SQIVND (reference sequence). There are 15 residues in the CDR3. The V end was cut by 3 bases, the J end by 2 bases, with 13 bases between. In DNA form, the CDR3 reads TGTGCCAGTAGTATGTCGGTGTGGGATCAAGAGACCCAGTACTTC. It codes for CASSMSVWDQETQYF.

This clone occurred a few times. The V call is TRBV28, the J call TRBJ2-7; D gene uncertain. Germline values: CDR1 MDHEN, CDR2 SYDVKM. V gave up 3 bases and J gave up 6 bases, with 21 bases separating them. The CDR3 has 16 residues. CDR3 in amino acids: CASSLTGGPALGEQYF. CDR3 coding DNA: TGTGCCAGCAGTTTGACGGGCGGTCCCGCCCTGGGCGAGCAGTACTTC.

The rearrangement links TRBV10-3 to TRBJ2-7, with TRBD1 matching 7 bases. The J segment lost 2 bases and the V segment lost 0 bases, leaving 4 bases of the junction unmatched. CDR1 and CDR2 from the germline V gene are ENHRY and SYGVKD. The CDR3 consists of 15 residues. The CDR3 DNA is TGTGCCATCAGTGAGTCGACAGGGTTCGCCTACGAGCAGTACTTC. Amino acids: CAISESTGFAYEQYF.

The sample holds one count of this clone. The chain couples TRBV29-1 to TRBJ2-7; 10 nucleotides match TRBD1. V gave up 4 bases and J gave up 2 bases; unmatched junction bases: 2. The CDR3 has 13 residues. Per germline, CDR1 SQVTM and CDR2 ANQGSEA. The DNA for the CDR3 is TGCAGCGTTGGGGGACAGGGGCCCTACGAGCAGTACTTC. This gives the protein CSVGGQGPYEQYF.

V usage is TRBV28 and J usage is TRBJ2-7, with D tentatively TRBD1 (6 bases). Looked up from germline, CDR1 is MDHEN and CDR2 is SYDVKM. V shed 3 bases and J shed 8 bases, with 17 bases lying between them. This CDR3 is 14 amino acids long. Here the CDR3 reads CASSLGTRVVQQYF. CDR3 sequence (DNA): TGTGCCAGCAGTTTGGGGACAAGGGTCGTTCAGCAGTACTTC.

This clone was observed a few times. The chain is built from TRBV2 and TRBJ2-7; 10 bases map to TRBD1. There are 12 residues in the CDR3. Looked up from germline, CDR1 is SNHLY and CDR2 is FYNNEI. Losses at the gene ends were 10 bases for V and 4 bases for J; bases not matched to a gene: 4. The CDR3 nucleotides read TGTGCCACCGGGACAGGGGCTTACGAGCAGTACTTC. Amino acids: CATGTGAYEQYF.

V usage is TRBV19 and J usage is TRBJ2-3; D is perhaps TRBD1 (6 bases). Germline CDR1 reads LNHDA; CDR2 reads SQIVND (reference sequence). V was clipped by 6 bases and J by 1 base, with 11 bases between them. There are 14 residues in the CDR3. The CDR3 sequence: CASRQGMGTDTQYF. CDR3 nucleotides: TGTGCCAGTAGACAGGGAATGGGCACAGATACGCAGTATTTT. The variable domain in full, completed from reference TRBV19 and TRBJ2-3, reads DGGITQSPKYLFRKEGQNVTLSCEQNLNHDAMYWYRQDPGQGLRLIYYSQIVNDFQKGDIAEGYSVSREKKESFPLTVTSAQKNPTAFYLCASRQGMGTDTQYFGPGTRLTVL.

In DNA form, the CDR3 reads TGTGCCAGCAGCTTTTGGACCAACTATGGCTACACCTTC. Its translation is CASSFWTNYGYTF. The V gene is TRBV7-2, the J gene TRBJ1-2; D is unclear. The CDR3 spans 13 residues. Trimming removed 3 bases from V and 2 bases from J, with 7 bases in between. Germline CDR1 and CDR2: SGHTA and FQGNSA.

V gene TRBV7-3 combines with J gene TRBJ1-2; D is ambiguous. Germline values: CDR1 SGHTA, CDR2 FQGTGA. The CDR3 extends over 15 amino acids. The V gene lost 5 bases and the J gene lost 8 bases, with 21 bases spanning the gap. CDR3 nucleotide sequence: TGTGCCAGCAGCCCCTCCGGGGTAAGGGTTCTCGGCTACACCTTC. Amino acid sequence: CASSPSGVRVLGYTF.

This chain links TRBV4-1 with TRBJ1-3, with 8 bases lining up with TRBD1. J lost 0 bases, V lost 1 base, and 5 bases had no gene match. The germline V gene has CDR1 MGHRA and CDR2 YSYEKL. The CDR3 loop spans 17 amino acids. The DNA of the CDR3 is TGCGCCAGCAGCCAAGGGACAGGGCGTTTCTCTGGAAACACCATATATTTT. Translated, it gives CASSQGTGRFSGNTIYF.

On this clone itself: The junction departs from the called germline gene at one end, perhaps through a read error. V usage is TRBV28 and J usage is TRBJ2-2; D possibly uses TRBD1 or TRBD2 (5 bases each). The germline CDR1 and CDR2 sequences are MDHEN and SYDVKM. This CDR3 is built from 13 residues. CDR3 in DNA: TGTGCCAGCAGTTTGGTGGGGACCGGGGAGCTGTCTTTT. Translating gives CASSLVGTGELSF.

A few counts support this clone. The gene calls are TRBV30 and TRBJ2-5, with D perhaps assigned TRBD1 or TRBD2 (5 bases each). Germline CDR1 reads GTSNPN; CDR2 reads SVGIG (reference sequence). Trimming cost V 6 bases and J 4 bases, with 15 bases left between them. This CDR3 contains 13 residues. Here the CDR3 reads CACRRGGGETQYF. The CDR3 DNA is TGTGCCTGCCGAAGGGGCGGAGGAGAGACCCAGTACTTC.

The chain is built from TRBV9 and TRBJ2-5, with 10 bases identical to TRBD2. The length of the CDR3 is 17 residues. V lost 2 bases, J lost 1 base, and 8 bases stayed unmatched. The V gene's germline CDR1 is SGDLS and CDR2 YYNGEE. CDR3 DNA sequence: TGTGCCAGCAGCGTTAGATCTGGACTAGCGGTCCAAGAGACCCAGTACTTC. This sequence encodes CASSVRSGLAVQETQYF.

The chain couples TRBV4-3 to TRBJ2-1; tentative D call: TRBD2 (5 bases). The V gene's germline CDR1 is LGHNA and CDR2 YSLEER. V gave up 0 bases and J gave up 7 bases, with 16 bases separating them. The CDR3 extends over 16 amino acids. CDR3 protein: CASSQDSFLRDNEQFF. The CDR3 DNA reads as TGCGCCAGCAGCCAAGATTCTTTCTTGAGGGATAATGAGCAGTTCTTC.

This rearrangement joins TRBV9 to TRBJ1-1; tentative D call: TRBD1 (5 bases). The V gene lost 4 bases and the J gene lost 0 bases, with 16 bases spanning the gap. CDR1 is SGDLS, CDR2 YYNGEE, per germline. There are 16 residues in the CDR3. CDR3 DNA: TGTGCCAGCAGCTACCCCCGGGGCTTTCTGAACACTGAAGCTTTCTTT. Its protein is CASSYPRGFLNTEAFF.

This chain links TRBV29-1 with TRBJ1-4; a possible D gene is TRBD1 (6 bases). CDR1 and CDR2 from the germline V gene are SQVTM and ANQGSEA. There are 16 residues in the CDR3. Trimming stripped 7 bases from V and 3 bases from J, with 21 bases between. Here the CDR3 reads CSALSPRGAANEKLFF. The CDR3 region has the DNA TGCAGCGCCCTGTCCCCTCGGGGGGCGGCTAATGAAAAACTGTTTTTT.

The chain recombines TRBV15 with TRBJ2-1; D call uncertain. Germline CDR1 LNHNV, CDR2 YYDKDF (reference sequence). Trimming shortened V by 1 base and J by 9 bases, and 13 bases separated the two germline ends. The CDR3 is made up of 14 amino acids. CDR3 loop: CATSRAPDASEQFF. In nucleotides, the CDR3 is TGTGCCACCAGCAGAGCCCCCGACGCTTCTGAGCAGTTCTTC.

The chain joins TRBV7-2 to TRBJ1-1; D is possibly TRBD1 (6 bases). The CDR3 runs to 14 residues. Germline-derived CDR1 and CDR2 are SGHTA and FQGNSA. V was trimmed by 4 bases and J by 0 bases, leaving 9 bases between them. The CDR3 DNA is TGTGCCAGCAGCTACGGGACATTGAACACTGAAGCTTTCTTT. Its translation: CASSYGTLNTEAFF.

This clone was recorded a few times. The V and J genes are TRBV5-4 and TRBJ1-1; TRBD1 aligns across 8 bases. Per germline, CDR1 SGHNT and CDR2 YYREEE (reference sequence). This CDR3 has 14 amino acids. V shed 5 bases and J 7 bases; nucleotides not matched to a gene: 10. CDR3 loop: CASRLDRGAGEAFF. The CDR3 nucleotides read TGTGCCAGCAGGCTAGACAGGGGCGCGGGTGAAGCTTTCTTT. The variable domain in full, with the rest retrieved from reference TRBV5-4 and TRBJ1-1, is ETGVTQSPTHLIKTRGQQVTLRCSSQSGHNTVSWYQQALGQGPQFIFQYYREEENGRGNFPPRFSGLQFPNYSSELNVNALELDDSALYLCASRLDRGAGEAFFGQGTRLTVV.

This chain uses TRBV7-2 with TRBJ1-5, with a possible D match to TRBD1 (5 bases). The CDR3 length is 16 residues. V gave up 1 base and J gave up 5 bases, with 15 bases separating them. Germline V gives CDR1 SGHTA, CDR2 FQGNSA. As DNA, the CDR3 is TGTGCCAGCAGCTTAGTTGGGGGTTTTGGTGATCAGCCCCAGCATTTT. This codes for CASSLVGGFGDQPQHF. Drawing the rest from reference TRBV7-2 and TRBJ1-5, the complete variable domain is GAGVSQSPSNKVTEKGKDVELRCDPISGHTALYWYRQSLGQGLEFLIYFQGNSAPDKSGLPSDRFSAERTGGSVSTLTIQRTQQEDSAVYLCASSLVGGFGDQPQHFGDGTRLSIL.